This entry lists 10 T cell receptor beta chains sequenced from one sample in a study of blood T cell repertoires in COVID-19. Clones were read by immunoSEQ multiplex PCR, and TCRdb kept only the in-frame ones, dropping some. The sample yields about 160,000 clones, 70% to 90% seen once. The specimen sequenced was PBMCs or T cells enriched from blood (not recorded which). The receptor set was obtained from a woman aged 45-59 years who had recovered from COVID-19.

The chain employs TRBV3-1 (or the pseudogene TRBV3-2) and TRBJ2-1; 9 bases fit TRBD2. The V and J ends lost 4 bases and 10 bases, in that order; junction bases with no gene match: 8. The CDR3 extends over 14 amino acids. From germline, CDR1 is LGHDT and CDR2 YNNKEL (reference sequence). CDR3 residues: CASSLAGARGEQFF. Here the CDR3 DNA reads TGTGCCAGCAGCCTAGCGGGGGCCCGCGGGGAGCAGTTCTTC.

The V and J genes are TRBV6-5 and TRBJ1-2; 7 bases fit TRBD1. Losses at the gene ends were 5 bases for V and 7 bases for J; bases not matched to a gene: 7. This CDR3 has 13 residues. Per the germline V gene, CDR1 is MNHEY and CDR2 is SVGAGI. The CDR3 loop is CASSIQGRGGYTF. The CDR3 nucleotides read TGTGCCAGCAGTATACAGGGGCGAGGTGGCTACACCTTC.

This clone came up once. The V call is TRBV4-3, the J call TRBJ1-2; possible D gene TRBD1, 6 bases. This CDR3 is 16 amino acids long. Germline CDR1 and CDR2: LGHNA and YSLEER. V dropped 0 bases and J dropped 4 bases, with 15 bases sitting between them. The CDR3 DNA sequence: TGCGCCAGCAGCCAAGATTTGAACAGGGCAGGCTATGGCTACACCTTC. This codes for CASSQDLNRAGYGYTF.

This clone was counted once. The rearrangement links TRBV3-1 (or the pseudogene TRBV3-2) to TRBJ1-1, with D possibly being TRBD1 (6 bases). The CDR3 consists of 15 residues. Germline CDR1 LGHDT, CDR2 YNNKEL (reference sequence). V lost 6 bases to trimming and J lost 1 base, with 15 bases between them. CDR3 in amino acids: CASRPRDKGNTEAFF. In DNA form, the CDR3 reads TGTGCCAGCAGACCCAGGGACAAGGGGAACACTGAAGCTTTCTTT.

CDR3 protein: CASSVDRFSGNTIYF. The CDR3 bases are TGTGCCAGCAGCGTTGACAGATTCTCTGGAAACACCATATATTTT. J is TRBJ1-3 and V is TRBV11-2, with a weak D call TRBD1 (5 bases). V was trimmed by 5 bases and J by 0 bases, leaving 11 bases between them. The CDR3 contains 15 residues. Germline V gene lookup returns CDR1 SGHAT and CDR2 FQNNGV.

The V gene is TRBV4-3, the J gene TRBJ2-1; TRBD1 might be the D (5 bases). Trimming stripped 0 bases from V and 9 bases from J, with 9 bases between. This CDR3 comprises 13 residues. Germline V CDR1 and CDR2: LGHNA, YSLEER. CDR3 sequence (DNA): TGCGCCAGCAGCCAAGAATCAGGGTCTGAGCAGTTCTTC. Encoded protein: CASSQESGSEQFF.

The V and J genes are TRBV9 and TRBJ2-3; 7 bases agree with TRBD2. J lost 4 bases, V lost 9 bases, and 8 bases had no gene match. The length of the CDR3 is 13 residues. Per germline, CDR1 SGDLS and CDR2 YYNGEE. CDR3 coding DNA: TGTGCCACCCAGCGGGACGCCTCAGATACGCAGTATTTT. Amino acid sequence: CATQRDASDTQYF.

The chain couples TRBV10-3 to TRBJ1-3, with a possible D match to TRBD1 (5 bases). Looked up from germline, CDR1 is ENHRY and CDR2 is SYGVKD. The CDR3 is 13 residues long. Trimming left V 8 bases short and J 2 bases short, with 10 bases between. The CDR3 coding sequence is TGTGCCATCGGCGGGACGGCTGGAAACACCATATATTTT. It codes for CAIGGTAGNTIYF.

The CDR3 loop reads CASSLSPTVQVTEAFF. CDR3 DNA: TGTGCCAGCAGCTTAAGCCCGACAGTCCAAGTCACTGAAGCTTTCTTT. The chain recombines TRBV7-2 with TRBJ1-1; a weak D match, TRBD1 (5 bases). The V gene's germline CDR1 is SGHTA and CDR2 FQGNSA. Trimming stripped 2 bases from V and 4 bases from J, with 17 bases between. The CDR3 is 16 residues long.

The chain couples TRBV24-1 to TRBJ2-2; D might be TRBD2 (6 bases). Germline V lookup: CDR1 KGHDR, CDR2 SFDVKD. V was cut by 9 bases and J by 6 bases, with 10 bases left in between. The CDR3 has 12 amino acids. The CDR3 DNA follows: TGTGCCACCGGCGGGGTGGCCGGGGAGCTGTTTTTT. Translation gives CATGGVAGELFF.